This T cell receptor (beta chain) was identified during a study of CD8 T cells in ankylosing spondylitis. Overall study results and limits: Ankylosing spondylitis blood appeared to carry a characteristic TCR beta motif of several highly homologous variants. Reportedly, matched ankylosing spondylitis synovial fluid was significantly enriched for disease-linked clones. Researchers report that disease-linked clones proved CD8+ and relatively rare in peripheral blood. Past research had described some motif variants in reactive arthritis synovial fluid and blood.

CDR3 length: 13 residues. Unmatched junction bases numbered 10, after V lost 4 bases and J lost 13 bases. Germline values: CDR1 SGDLS, CDR2 YYNGEE. Each CDR3 protein is one row after TCRdb ran MiXCR on the 5' RACE reads. The sample shows fewer than 400,000 distinct CDR3 sequences, 8% of them seen only once. A word on this clonotype: Its antigen remains unidentified.

The origin of this receptor is a male donor with ankylosing spondylitis. What was sequenced was blood, either unsorted or a sorted T cell fraction (not recorded which). The chain joins TRBV9 to TRBJ2-1; the match to TRBD2 covers 8 bases. CDR3 protein: CASSPGTRYKQFF. CDR3 sequence (DNA): TGTGCCAGCAGCCCCGGGACTAGGTACAAACAGTTCTTC.